The 10 T cell receptor beta chains below all came from one sample that was sequenced in a study of immune cell composition in non-small cell lung cancer. Here immunoSEQ multiplex PCR was the method, and the copy in TCRdb shows in-frame clones only, minus some. The data show 3,800 or so clones, more than 65% seen once. The normal lung sample lay at least 3 cm, and maximally far, from the tumour. The sequenced sample consisted of non-adjacent lung tissue. The receptors derive from a human donor with non-small cell lung cancer.

The chain combines TRBV7-9 with TRBJ2-7; D possibly corresponds to TRBD1 (6 bases). CDR3 length: 15 amino acids. Per the germline V gene, CDR1 is SEHNR and CDR2 is FQNEAQ (reference sequence). V lost 2 bases and J 3 bases, leaving 14 bases between the germline ends. CDR3 residues: CASSLMQGQSYEQYF. DNA of the CDR3: TGTGCCAGCAGCTTAATGCAAGGACAGAGCTACGAGCAGTACTTC. The full variable domain, its missing parts supplied by reference TRBV7-9 and TRBJ2-7, is DTGVSQNPRHKITKRGQNVTFRCDPISEHNRLYWYRQTLGQGPEFLTYFQNEAQLEKSRLLSDRFSAERPKGSFSTLEIQRTEQGDSAMYLCASSLMQGQSYEQYFGPGTRLTVT.

The chain combines TRBV4-1 with TRBJ2-3; 11 bases align to TRBD2. Trimming removed 1 base from V and 0 bases from J; junction bases left unmatched: 6. This CDR3 is 18 amino acids long. Looked up from germline, CDR1 is MGHRA and CDR2 is YSYEKL. CDR3 sequence (DNA): TGCGCCAGCAGCCAAGCCAGAACTAGCGGGGGAAGCACAGATACGCAGTATTTT. It yields the protein CASSQARTSGGSTDTQYF.

This clone was counted a single time. This chain links TRBV19 with TRBJ2-7; 10 positions agree with TRBD1. Trimming took 1 base from V and 1 from J; bases not matched to a gene: 1. The germline gives CDR1 LNHDA, CDR2 SQIVND (reference sequence). This CDR3 has 15 residues. The CDR3 DNA sequence: TGTGCCAGTAGTATAGCGGGACAGGGGTCCTACGAGCAGTACTTC. This gives the protein CASSIAGQGSYEQYF.

This chain connects TRBV5-6 to TRBJ1-5; no definite D call. The CDR3 spans 16 residues. Germline V gene data show CDR1 as SGHDT and CDR2 as YYEEEE. Trimming took 4 bases from V and 0 from J, leaving 14 bases between them. The CDR3 DNA reads TGTGCCAGCAGCCGGAAGATACTAGATAGCAATCAGCCCCAGCATTTT. Translating it yields CASSRKILDSNQPQHF.

This clone was picked up a small number of times. The gene calls are TRBV27 and TRBJ1-2; D might be TRBD1 (6 bases). The CDR3 loop spans 17 amino acids. Germline CDR1 is MNHEY and CDR2 is SMNVEV (reference sequence). V lost 3 bases and J 2 bases, leaving 19 bases between the germline ends. The CDR3 reads CASSFTPAQGLNYGYTF. For the CDR3, the DNA is TGTGCCAGCAGTTTTACCCCCGCGCAGGGGTTGAACTATGGCTACACCTTC.

A word on this clone: Sequence at one end of the junction differs from germline and may be a read error. This rearrangement joins TRBV7-9 to TRBJ2-1; D unclear. The CDR3 has 11 amino acids. Per the germline V gene, CDR1 is SEHNR and CDR2 is FQNEAQ (reference sequence). The CDR3 is CASSIQYYLVF. Here the CDR3 DNA reads TGTGCCAGCAGCATCCAATACTACTTGGTCTTC.

This clone was counted only a few times. The V gene is TRBV7-2, the J gene TRBJ1-4; 7 bases fit TRBD1. V shed 2 bases and J 6 bases; nucleotides not matched to a gene: 6. This CDR3 region has 15 residues. The germline V gene encodes CDR1 SGHTA and CDR2 FQGNSA. Here the CDR3 DNA reads TGTGCCAGCAGCTTACGGACAGGTGGGGATGAAAAACTGTTTTTT. It encodes CASSLRTGGDEKLFF.

In this sample, this clone turned up a few times. Written as DNA, the CDR3 is TGTGCCAGCACATCGCAGGGGCTTTCTACCGAGCAGTACTTC. Its translation is CASTSQGLSTEQYF. The chain couples TRBV2 to TRBJ2-7; TRBD1 might be the D (6 bases). The CDR3 totals 14 residues. V lost 7 bases and J lost 6, with 19 bases in between. Germline CDR1 SNHLY, CDR2 FYNNEI.

The V call is TRBV5-1, the J call TRBJ1-4; a weak D match, TRBD1 (5 bases). Deletions cut 5 bases from V and 7 bases from J, with 18 bases between. The germline gives CDR1 SGHRS, CDR2 YFSETQ. CDR3 length: 15 residues. The CDR3 loop is CASRRGGPGSEKLFF. The CDR3 DNA follows: TGCGCCAGCAGGCGGGGGGGTCCAGGGAGTGAAAAACTGTTTTTT.

The V and J genes are TRBV28 and TRBJ2-3; 12 bases align to TRBD2. CDR3 size: 17 residues. CDR1 and CDR2 from the germline V gene are MDHEN and SYDVKM. V lost 6 bases to trimming and J lost 6 bases; unmatched junction nucleotides: 13. This chain's CDR3 is CASSPTSGRPHGDTQYF. The CDR3 DNA follows: TGTGCCAGCAGCCCAACTAGCGGGAGGCCTCATGGGGATACGCAGTATTTT.